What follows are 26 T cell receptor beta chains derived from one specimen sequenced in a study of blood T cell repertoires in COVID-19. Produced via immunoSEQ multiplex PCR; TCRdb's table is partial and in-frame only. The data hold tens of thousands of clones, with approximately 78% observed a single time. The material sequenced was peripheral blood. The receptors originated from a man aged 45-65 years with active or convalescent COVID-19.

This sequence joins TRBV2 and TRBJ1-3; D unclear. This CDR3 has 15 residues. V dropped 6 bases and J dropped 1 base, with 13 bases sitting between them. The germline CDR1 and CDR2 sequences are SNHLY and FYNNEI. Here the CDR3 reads CASSREGQSGNTIYF. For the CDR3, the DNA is TGTGCCAGCAGCCGAGAGGGCCAGTCTGGAAACACCATATATTTT.

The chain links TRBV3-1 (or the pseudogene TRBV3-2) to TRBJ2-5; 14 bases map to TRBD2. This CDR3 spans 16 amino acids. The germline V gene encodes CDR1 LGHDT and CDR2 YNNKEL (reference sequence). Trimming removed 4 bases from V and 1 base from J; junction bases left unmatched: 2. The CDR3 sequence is CASSPGLAGAQETQYF. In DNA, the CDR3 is TGTGCCAGCAGCCCGGGACTAGCGGGGGCCCAAGAGACCCAGTACTTC.

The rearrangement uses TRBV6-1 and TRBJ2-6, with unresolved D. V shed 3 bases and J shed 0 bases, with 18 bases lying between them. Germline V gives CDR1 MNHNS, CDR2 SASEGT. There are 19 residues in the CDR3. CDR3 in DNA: TGTGCCAGCAGTGACCCACTGACTCGAAAGGACTCTGGGGCCAACGTCCTGACTTTC. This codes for CASSDPLTRKDSGANVLTF.

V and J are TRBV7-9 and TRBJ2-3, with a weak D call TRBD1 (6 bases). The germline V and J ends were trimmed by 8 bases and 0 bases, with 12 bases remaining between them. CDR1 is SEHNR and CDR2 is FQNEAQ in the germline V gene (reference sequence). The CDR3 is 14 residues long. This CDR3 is CASSQGMSTDTQYF. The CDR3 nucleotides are TGTGCCAGCTCGCAGGGGATGAGCACAGATACGCAGTATTTT. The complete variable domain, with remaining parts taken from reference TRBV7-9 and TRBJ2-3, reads DTGVSQNPRHKITKRGQNVTFRCDPISEHNRLYWYRQTLGQGPEFLTYFQNEAQLEKSRLLSDRFSAERPKGSFSTLEIQRTEQGDSAMYLCASSQGMSTDTQYFGPGTRLTVL.

Here the CDR3 reads CASSMYGSRLAGVTDTQYF. In DNA, the CDR3 is TGTGCCAGTAGTATGTATGGTTCGAGACTAGCGGGGGTCACAGATACGCAGTATTTT. The J gene is TRBJ2-3, the V gene TRBV19; the match to TRBD2 covers 12 bases. The germline gives CDR1 LNHDA, CDR2 SQIVND (reference sequence). The CDR3 spans 19 residues. Germline trimming cut 3 bases from V and 2 bases from J; bases unmatched to any gene: 12.

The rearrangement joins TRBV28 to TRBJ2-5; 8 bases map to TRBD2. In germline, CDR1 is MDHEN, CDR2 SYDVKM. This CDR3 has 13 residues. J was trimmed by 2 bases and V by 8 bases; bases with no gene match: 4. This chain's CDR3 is CASVTSGQETQYF. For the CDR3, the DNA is TGTGCCAGCGTTACTAGCGGACAAGAGACCCAGTACTTC.

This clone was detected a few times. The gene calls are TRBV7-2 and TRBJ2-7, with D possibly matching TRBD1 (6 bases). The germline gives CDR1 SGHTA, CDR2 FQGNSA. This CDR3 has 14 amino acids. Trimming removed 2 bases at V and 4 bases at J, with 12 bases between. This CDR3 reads CASSLRTQGYEQYF. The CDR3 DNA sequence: TGTGCCAGCAGCTTACGTACCCAGGGGTACGAGCAGTACTTC.

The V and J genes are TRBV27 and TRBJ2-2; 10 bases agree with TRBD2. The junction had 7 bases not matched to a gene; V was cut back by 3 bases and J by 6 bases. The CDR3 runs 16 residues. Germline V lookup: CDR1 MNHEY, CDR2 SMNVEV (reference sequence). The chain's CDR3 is CASSFTTSGVAGELFF. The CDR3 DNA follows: TGTGCCAGCAGTTTCACTACTAGCGGGGTGGCCGGGGAGCTGTTTTTT.

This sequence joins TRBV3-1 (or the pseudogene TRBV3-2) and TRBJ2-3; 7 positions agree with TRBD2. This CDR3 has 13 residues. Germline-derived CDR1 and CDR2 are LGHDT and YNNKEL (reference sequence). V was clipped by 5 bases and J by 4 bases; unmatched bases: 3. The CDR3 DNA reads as TGTGCCAGCAGCTGGACTAGATCAGATACGCAGTATTTT. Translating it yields CASSWTRSDTQYF.

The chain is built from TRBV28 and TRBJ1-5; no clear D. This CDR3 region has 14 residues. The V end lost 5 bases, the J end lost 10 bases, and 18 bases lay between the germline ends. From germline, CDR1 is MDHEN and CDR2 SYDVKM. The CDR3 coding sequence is TGTGCCAGCAGTCGAGACACCGGAATAGATCCCCAGCATTTT. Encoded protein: CASSRDTGIDPQHF.

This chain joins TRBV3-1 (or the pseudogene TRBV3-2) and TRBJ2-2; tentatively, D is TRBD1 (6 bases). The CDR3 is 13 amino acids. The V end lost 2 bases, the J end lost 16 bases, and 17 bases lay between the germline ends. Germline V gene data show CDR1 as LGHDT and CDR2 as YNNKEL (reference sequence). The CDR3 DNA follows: TGTGCCAGCAGCCAAAGCGAAGGGACACCCGGGTTTTTT. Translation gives CASSQSEGTPGFF.

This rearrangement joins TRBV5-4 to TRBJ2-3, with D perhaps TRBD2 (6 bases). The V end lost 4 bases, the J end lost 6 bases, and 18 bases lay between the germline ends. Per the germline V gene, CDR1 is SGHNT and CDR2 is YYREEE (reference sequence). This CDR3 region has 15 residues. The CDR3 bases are TGTGCCAGCAGCCCCGGCGGGGATGGCCAGGATACGCAGTATTTT. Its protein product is CASSPGGDGQDTQYF.

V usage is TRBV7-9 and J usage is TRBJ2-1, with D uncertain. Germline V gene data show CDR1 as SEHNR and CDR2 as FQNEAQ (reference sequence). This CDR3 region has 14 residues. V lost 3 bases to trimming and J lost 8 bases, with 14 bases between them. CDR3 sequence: CASSLRPAVDEQFF. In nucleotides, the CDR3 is TGTGCCAGCAGCTTGAGGCCCGCAGTCGATGAGCAGTTCTTC.

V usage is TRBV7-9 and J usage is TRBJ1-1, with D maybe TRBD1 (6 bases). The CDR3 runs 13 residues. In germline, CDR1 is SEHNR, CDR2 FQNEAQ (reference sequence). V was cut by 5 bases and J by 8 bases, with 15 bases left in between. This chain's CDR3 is CASSITQGLEAFF. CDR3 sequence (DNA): TGTGCCAGCAGCATAACCCAGGGGTTAGAAGCTTTCTTT.

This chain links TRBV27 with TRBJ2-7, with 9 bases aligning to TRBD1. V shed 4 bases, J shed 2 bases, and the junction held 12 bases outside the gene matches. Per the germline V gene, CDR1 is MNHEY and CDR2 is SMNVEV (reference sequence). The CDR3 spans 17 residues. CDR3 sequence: CASSSSGTGPTPYEQYF. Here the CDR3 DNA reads TGTGCCAGCAGTTCCTCCGGGACAGGGCCTACCCCCTACGAGCAGTACTTC.

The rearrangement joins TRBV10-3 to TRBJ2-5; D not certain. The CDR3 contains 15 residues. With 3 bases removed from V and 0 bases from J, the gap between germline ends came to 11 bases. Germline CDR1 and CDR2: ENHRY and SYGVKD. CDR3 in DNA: TGTGCCATCAGTGACGCCGATGGCAACCAAGAGACCCAGTACTTC. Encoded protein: CAISDADGNQETQYF.

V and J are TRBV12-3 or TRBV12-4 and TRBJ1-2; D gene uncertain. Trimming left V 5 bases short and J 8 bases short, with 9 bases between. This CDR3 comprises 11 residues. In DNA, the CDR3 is TGTGCCAGCAGTGGTGGGGAGGGCTACACCTTC. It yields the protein CASSGGEGYTF.

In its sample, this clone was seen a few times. The CDR3: CSVASTLNTEAFF. CDR3 nucleotides: TGCAGCGTTGCGTCTACGTTGAACACTGAAGCTTTCTTT. This chain uses TRBV29-1 with TRBJ1-1; no clear D. Germline CDR1 is SQVTM and CDR2 is ANQGSEA. This CDR3 region has 13 residues. Between the trimmed V and J ends, which lost 4 bases and 0 bases, there was a span of 9 bases.

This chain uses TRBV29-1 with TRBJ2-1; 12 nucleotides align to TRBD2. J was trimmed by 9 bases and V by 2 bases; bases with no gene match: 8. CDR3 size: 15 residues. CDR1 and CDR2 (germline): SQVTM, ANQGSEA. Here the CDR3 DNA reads TGCAGCGTTGAATTCCTAGCGGGGGGGCGAAGTGAGCAGTTCTTC. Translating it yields CSVEFLAGGRSEQFF.

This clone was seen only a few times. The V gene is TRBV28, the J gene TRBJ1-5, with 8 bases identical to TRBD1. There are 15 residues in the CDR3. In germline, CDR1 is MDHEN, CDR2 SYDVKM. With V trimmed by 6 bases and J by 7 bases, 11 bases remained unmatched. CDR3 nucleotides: TGTGCCAGCAGGAGGGGGGCTCGACAGGGGCAGCCCCAGCATTTT. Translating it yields CASRRGARQGQPQHF.

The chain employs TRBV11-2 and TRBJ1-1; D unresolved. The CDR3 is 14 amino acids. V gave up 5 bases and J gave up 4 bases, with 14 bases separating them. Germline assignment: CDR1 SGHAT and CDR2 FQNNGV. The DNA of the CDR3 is TGTGCCAGCAGCCTTCTGGAGGGCCTCACTGAAGCTTTCTTT. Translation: CASSLLEGLTEAFF.

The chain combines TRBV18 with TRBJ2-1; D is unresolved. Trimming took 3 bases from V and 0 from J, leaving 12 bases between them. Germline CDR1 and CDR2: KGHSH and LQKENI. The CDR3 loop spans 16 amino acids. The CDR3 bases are TGTGCCAGCTCACCGGTTCCGCCAGGCTCCTACAATGAGCAGTTCTTC. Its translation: CASSPVPPGSYNEQFF.

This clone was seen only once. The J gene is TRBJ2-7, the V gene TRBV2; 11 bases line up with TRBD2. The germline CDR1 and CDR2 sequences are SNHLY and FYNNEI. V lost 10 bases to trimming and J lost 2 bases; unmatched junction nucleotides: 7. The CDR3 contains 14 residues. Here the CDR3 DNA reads TGTGCCAACCCCCTGGGACTAGCGGCCTACGAGCAGTACGTC. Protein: CANPLGLAAYEQYV.

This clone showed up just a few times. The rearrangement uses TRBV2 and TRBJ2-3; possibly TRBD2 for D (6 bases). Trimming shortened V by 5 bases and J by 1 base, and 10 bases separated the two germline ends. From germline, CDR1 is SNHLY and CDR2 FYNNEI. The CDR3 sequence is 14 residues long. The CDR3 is CASSRLVGTDTQYF. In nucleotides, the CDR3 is TGTGCCAGCAGTAGACTAGTCGGCACAGATACGCAGTATTTT.

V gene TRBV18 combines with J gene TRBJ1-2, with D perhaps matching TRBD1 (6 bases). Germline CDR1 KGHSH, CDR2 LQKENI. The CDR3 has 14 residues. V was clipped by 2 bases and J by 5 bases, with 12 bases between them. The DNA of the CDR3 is TGTGCCAGCTCACCAGAACAGGGATGGTATGGCTACACCTTC. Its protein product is CASSPEQGWYGYTF.

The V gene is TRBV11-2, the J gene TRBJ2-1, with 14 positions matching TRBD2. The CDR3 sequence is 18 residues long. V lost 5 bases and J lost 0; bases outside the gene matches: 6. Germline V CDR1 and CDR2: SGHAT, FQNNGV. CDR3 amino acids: CASSPTSGGGSSYNEQFF. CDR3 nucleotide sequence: TGTGCCAGCAGCCCGACTAGCGGGGGGGGAAGCTCCTACAATGAGCAGTTCTTC. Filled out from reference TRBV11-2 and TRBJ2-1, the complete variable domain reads EAGVAQSPRYKIIEKRQSVAFWCNPISGHATLYWYQQILGQGPKLLIQFQNNGVVDDSQLPKDRFSAERLKGVDSTLKIQPAKLEDSAVYLCASSPTSGGGSSYNEQFFGPGTRLTVL.